The next 25 T cell receptor beta chains were all read from a single sample in a study of T cell responses to AZD1222 COVID-19 vaccine. Using immunoSEQ multiplex PCR, the repertoire was profiled, and TCRdb retains in-frame clones only, with some absent. The sample shows some 97,000 clones, roughly 91% of them seen only once. The material sequenced was peripheral blood, taken on day 0 of AZD1222 vaccination. The receptors derive from an adult in good health.

The chain employs TRBV5-1 and TRBJ2-3, with 8 bases that match TRBD2. The V gene's germline CDR1 is SGHRS and CDR2 YFSETQ. The CDR3 spans 16 residues. With 0 bases clipped from V and 0 bases from J, the junction kept 3 bases outside the gene matches. CDR3 sequence reads: CASSLEAGDSTDTQYF. The CDR3, as DNA: TGCGCCAGCAGCTTGGAAGCGGGAGATAGCACAGATACGCAGTATTTT.

In DNA form, the CDR3 reads TGTGCCAGCAGCGTAGGGGGGGACAAGCAAGAGACCCAGTACTTC. It translates to CASSVGGDKQETQYF. The chain recombines TRBV9 with TRBJ2-5, with D perhaps TRBD1 or TRBD2 (6 bases each). V was pared by 0 bases and J by 2 bases, with 11 bases between. Per germline, CDR1 SGDLS and CDR2 YYNGEE. The CDR3 has 15 amino acids.

This rearrangement joins TRBV4-2 to TRBJ2-7; 11 bases line up with TRBD2. Per the germline V gene, CDR1 is LGHNA and CDR2 is YNFKEQ. J was trimmed by 7 bases and V by 4 bases; bases with no gene match: 9. The CDR3 runs 15 residues. The DNA of the CDR3 is TGTGCCAGCAGCCCCCCCGGACTAGCGGGTTATGAGCAGTACTTC. Amino acids: CASSPPGLAGYEQYF.

Regarding this clone: Relative to the germline gene, one junction end is altered; a read error may explain this. The genes are TRBV28 and TRBJ2-3; 8 bases are a match to TRBD1. Germline CDR1 MDHEN, CDR2 SYDVKM. There are 12 residues in the CDR3. CDR3 amino acids: CARRGLADTQYF. The CDR3 DNA follows: TGTGCCCGCAGGGGGCTAGCAGATACGCAGTATTTT.

The chain links TRBV18 to TRBJ2-2; weak D call: TRBD1 (6 bases). V was trimmed by 3 bases and J by 1 base, leaving 12 bases between them. Germline values: CDR1 KGHSH, CDR2 LQKENI. CDR3 length: 16 residues. The CDR3, as DNA: TGTGCCAGCTCACCTCTAGGGGGTTGGAACACCGGGGAGCTGTTTTTT. This sequence encodes CASSPLGGWNTGELFF. Based on the CDR3 plus reference TRBV18 and TRBJ2-2, the full variable domain is NAGVMQNPRHLVRRRGQEARLRCSPMKGHSHVYWYRQLPEEGLKFMVYLQKENIIDESGMPKERFSAEFPKEGPSILRIQQVVRGDSAAYFCASSPLGGWNTGELFFGEGSRLTVL.

The CDR3 sequence: CASSYGTAELEAFF. DNA of the CDR3: TGTGCCAGCAGTTATGGGACAGCCGAACTTGAAGCTTTCTTT. The chain uses TRBV6-9 and TRBJ1-1; TRBD1 matches 7 bases. The V and J ends lost 2 bases and 7 bases, in that order; junction bases with no gene match: 7. Germline values: CDR1 MNHGY, CDR2 SVAAGI. The CDR3 is made up of 14 amino acids.

This chain joins TRBV5-6 and TRBJ2-1; TRBD1 matches at 7 bases. Unmatched junction bases numbered 8, after V lost 2 bases and J lost 12 bases. The CDR3 is made up of 13 amino acids. Germline lookup yields CDR1 SGHDT and CDR2 YYEEEE. CDR3 protein: CASSFTGVPGQFF. In DNA form, the CDR3 reads TGTGCCAGCAGCTTTACAGGGGTCCCCGGGCAGTTCTTC.

J is TRBJ2-1 and V is TRBV27; D might be TRBD1 (5 bases). The CDR3 consists of 15 residues. Trimming shortened V by 2 bases and J by 4 bases, and 12 bases separated the two germline ends. Per the germline V gene, CDR1 is MNHEY and CDR2 is SMNVEV (reference sequence). CDR3 in amino acids: CASSLGQGRYNEQFF. For the CDR3, the DNA is TGTGCCAGCAGTTTAGGCCAGGGTAGGTACAATGAGCAGTTCTTC.

The J gene is TRBJ2-1, the V gene TRBV18, with 9 positions matching TRBD2. The ends lost 0 bases at V and 9 bases at J; junction bases unmatched: 9. This CDR3 region has 16 residues. Germline-derived CDR1 and CDR2 are KGHSH and LQKENI. In DNA, the CDR3 is TGTGCCAGCTCACCACCTGGGCGGGAGGGCTTGCGTGAGCAGTTCTTC. Translating it yields CASSPPGREGLREQFF. Complete variable domain (other parts from reference TRBV18 and TRBJ2-1): NAGVMQNPRHLVRRRGQEARLRCSPMKGHSHVYWYRQLPEEGLKFMVYLQKENIIDESGMPKERFSAEFPKEGPSILRIQQVVRGDSAAYFCASSPPGREGLREQFFGPGTRLTVL.

V usage is TRBV30 and J usage is TRBJ1-1; no clear D gene. Germline values: CDR1 GTSNPN, CDR2 SVGIG (reference sequence). The CDR3 is 14 amino acids. Trimming took 3 bases from V and 7 from J, leaving 18 bases between them. The CDR3, as DNA: TGTGCCTGGAGGTTTTTGCCCGTGCGAAGTGAAGCTTTCTTT. The encoded protein is CAWRFLPVRSEAFF.

In this sample, this clone turned up a few times. The chain employs TRBV4-2 and TRBJ1-2, with TRBD1 matching 10 bases. The CDR3 is 14 residues long. Germline assignment: CDR1 LGHNA and CDR2 YNFKEQ. The ends lost 4 bases at V and 6 bases at J; junction bases unmatched: 5. The CDR3 DNA reads TGTGCCAGCAGCCCCGGACAGGGGGTGGATGGCTACACCTTC. It encodes CASSPGQGVDGYTF.

V is TRBV5-8 and J is TRBJ1-4, with a possible D match to TRBD1 (6 bases). The CDR3 extends over 15 amino acids. Trimming pared 4 bases from V and 8 bases from J, leaving 18 bases between. Germline V gene lookup returns CDR1 SGHTS and CDR2 YDEGEE. CDR3 sequence: CASSRSGAGLEKLFF. The CDR3 DNA reads TGTGCCAGCAGCCGCTCGGGGGCCGGCTTAGAAAAACTGTTTTTT. Complete variable domain (other parts from reference TRBV5-8 and TRBJ1-4): EAGVTQSPTHLIKTRGQQATLRCSPISGHTSVYWYQQALGLGLQFLLWYDEGEERNRGNFPPRFSGRQFPNYSSELNVNALELEDSALYLCASSRSGAGLEKLFFGSGTQLSVL.

The chain recombines TRBV5-1 with TRBJ2-7, with D perhaps matching TRBD1 or TRBD2 (6 bases each). From germline, CDR1 is SGHRS and CDR2 YFSETQ. The CDR3 runs to 16 residues. V lost 3 bases and J 0 bases, leaving 16 bases between the germline ends. In DNA form, the CDR3 reads TGCGCCAGCAGCTGGGCTATAGCGGACAGCTCCTACGAGCAGTACTTC. This translates into CASSWAIADSSYEQYF.

The chain has TRBV5-1 and TRBJ2-1; TRBD2 matches 11 bases. The germline V gene encodes CDR1 SGHRS and CDR2 YFSETQ. The J segment lost 10 bases and the V segment lost 1 base, leaving 7 bases of the junction unmatched. This CDR3 is built from 15 residues. The CDR3 spells CASSLRLAGGPEQFF. The CDR3 DNA reads as TGCGCCAGCAGCTTGCGCCTAGCGGGAGGTCCGGAGCAGTTCTTC.

The J gene is TRBJ2-3, the V gene TRBV5-5, with D possibly being TRBD2 (5 bases). CDR1 is SGHKS, CDR2 YYEKEE, per germline (reference sequence). The CDR3 extends over 15 amino acids. V gave up 1 base and J gave up 4 bases, with 13 bases separating them. The CDR3 coding sequence is TGTGCCAGCAGCTTGACTAGGTGGTACGCAGATACGCAGTATTTT. The encoded protein is CASSLTRWYADTQYF.

This clone appeared once. The rearrangement links TRBV14 to TRBJ2-1, with D possibly being TRBD2 (6 bases). This CDR3 comprises 14 residues. Trimming stripped 4 bases from V and 8 bases from J, with 15 bases between. Germline V gives CDR1 SGHDN, CDR2 FVKESK. The CDR3 sequence is CASSPRPRGYEQFF. CDR3 DNA sequence: TGTGCCAGCAGCCCACGACCTCGGGGGTATGAGCAGTTCTTC.

The V gene is TRBV2, the J gene TRBJ2-7; tentatively, D is TRBD1 or TRBD2 (5 bases each). This CDR3 contains 16 residues. CDR1 is SNHLY and CDR2 is FYNNEI in the germline V gene. Trimming stripped 5 bases from V and 7 bases from J, with 24 bases between. The CDR3 sequence: CASSPLDSPERGEQYF. CDR3 DNA sequence: TGTGCCAGCAGTCCCCTTGACAGCCCAGAGAGGGGAGAGCAGTACTTC.

This clone has a single count. This chain uses TRBV29-1 with TRBJ1-2, with D unclear. The V gene lost 2 bases and the J gene lost 8 bases, with 12 bases spanning the gap. The CDR3 consists of 12 residues. CDR1 is SQVTM and CDR2 is ANQGSEA in the germline V gene. The DNA for the CDR3 is TGCAGCGTTGAACAGTGGACGGGAGGCTACACCTTC. The encoded protein is CSVEQWTGGYTF.

This sequence joins TRBV5-1 and TRBJ2-7, with 9 bases fitting TRBD2. Germline assignment: CDR1 SGHRS and CDR2 YFSETQ. This CDR3 has 16 residues. The trim removed 0 bases at V and 3 bases at J, leaving 7 bases unmatched. The chain's CDR3 is CASSLAAASGVYEQYF. As DNA, the CDR3 is TGCGCCAGCAGCTTGGCCGCTGCTAGCGGGGTCTACGAGCAGTACTTC.

The chain carries TRBV9 and TRBJ2-2; unclear D gene. The V gene lost 0 bases and the J gene lost 1 base, with 7 bases spanning the gap. Germline loops: CDR1 SGDLS, CDR2 YYNGEE. The CDR3 loop spans 15 amino acids. The CDR3 DNA reads as TGTGCCAGCAGCGTAGACCCCAGGAACACCGGGGAGCTGTTTTTT. As protein: CASSVDPRNTGELFF.

This chain connects TRBV2 to TRBJ1-1; no firm D call. V was clipped by 5 bases and J by 10 bases, with 14 bases between them. The CDR3 runs to 12 residues. The germline gives CDR1 SNHLY, CDR2 FYNNEI. The chain's CDR3 is CASSLDPSGAFF. As DNA, the CDR3 is TGTGCCAGCAGTCTGGACCCCTCAGGAGCTTTCTTT. The variable domain in full, completed from reference TRBV2 and TRBJ1-1, reads EPEVTQTPSHQVTQMGQEVILRCVPISNHLYFYWYRQILGQKVEFLVSFYNNEISEKSEIFDDQFSVERPDGSNFTLKIRSTKLEDSAMYFCASSLDPSGAFFGQGTRLTVV.

The V gene is TRBV4-2, the J gene TRBJ2-2; weak D call: TRBD2 (5 bases). The germline CDR1 and CDR2 sequences are LGHNA and YNFKEQ. This CDR3 has 17 amino acids. With 0 bases removed from V and 0 bases from J, the gap between germline ends came to 11 bases. The CDR3 region has the DNA TGTGCCAGCAGCCAAGATAAGGACTCTTCGAACACCGGGGAGCTGTTTTTT. Its protein is CASSQDKDSSNTGELFF.

This chain links TRBV30 with TRBJ2-7; D call uncertain. Trimming cost V 4 bases and J 2 bases, with 12 bases left between them. The germline CDR1 and CDR2 sequences are GTSNPN and SVGIG (reference sequence). The CDR3 length is 13 residues. CDR3 protein: CAWTPAVAYEQYF. CDR3 DNA: TGTGCCTGGACCCCGGCAGTGGCCTACGAGCAGTACTTC.

V is TRBV4-2 and J is TRBJ1-2; D call uncertain. The CDR3 extends over 14 amino acids. Looked up from germline, CDR1 is LGHNA and CDR2 is YNFKEQ. V lost 1 base and J lost 5, with 11 bases in between. As DNA, the CDR3 is TGTGCCAGCAGCCAAGCGCTGGGGTCATATGGCTACACCTTC. This encodes CASSQALGSYGYTF.

The V and J genes are TRBV2 and TRBJ2-2, with D perhaps being TRBD1 or TRBD2 (5 bases each). The V end lost 6 bases, the J end lost 7 bases, and 9 bases lay between the germline ends. This CDR3 is built from 12 residues. The germline gives CDR1 SNHLY, CDR2 FYNNEI. The CDR3 DNA sequence: TGTGCCAGCAGATGGGGGTTCGGGGAGCTGTTTTTT. Its translation is CASRWGFGELFF.